This TCR beta chain comes out of a study of early T cells in non-severe SARS-CoV-2 infection. One entry per CDR3 protein, called by TCRdb with MiXCR from the 5' RACE reads. The sample has some 91,000 distinct CDR3 sequences; 13% are singletons. J gave up 2 bases and V 4 bases, and 5 bases lay outside the gene matches. The CDR3 is 15 amino acids. CDR1 is SNHLY, CDR2 FYNNEI, per germline. The sequencing input was whole blood. The V and J genes are TRBV2 and TRBJ2-3; 8 bases are shared with TRBD2. The sequence came from an adult who was a healthcare worker with PCR-confirmed SARS-CoV-2 infection or an uninfected control (not recorded which). The CDR3 is CASSVKRGPTDTQYF. The CDR3 DNA is TGTGCCAGCAGTGTTAAGCGGGGGCCCACAGATACGCAGTATTTT.